This T cell receptor beta chain was recovered during a study of shared clonotypes between healthy human individuals. Only in-frame clones appear in the TCRdb table, and some are missing; sequencing was by immunoSEQ multiplex PCR. The sample contains a few million clones, approximately 94% of which appear only once. CDR3 size: 16 residues. Germline values: CDR1 SGHDT, CDR2 YYEEEE. J was trimmed by 10 bases and V by 4 bases; bases with no gene match: 9. The sequence was collected from a man younger than 30 in good health. The chain is built from TRBV5-6 and TRBJ1-6, with TRBD1 identical over 12 bases. Sequenced sample: naive CD4+ T cells sorted from blood. Indicated subset: CD45RA+ positively selected. The DNA for the CDR3 is TGTGCCAGCAGCCGTGGGACAGGGGGCGCGAACTCACCCCTCCACTTT. This sequence encodes CASSRGTGGANSPLHF.